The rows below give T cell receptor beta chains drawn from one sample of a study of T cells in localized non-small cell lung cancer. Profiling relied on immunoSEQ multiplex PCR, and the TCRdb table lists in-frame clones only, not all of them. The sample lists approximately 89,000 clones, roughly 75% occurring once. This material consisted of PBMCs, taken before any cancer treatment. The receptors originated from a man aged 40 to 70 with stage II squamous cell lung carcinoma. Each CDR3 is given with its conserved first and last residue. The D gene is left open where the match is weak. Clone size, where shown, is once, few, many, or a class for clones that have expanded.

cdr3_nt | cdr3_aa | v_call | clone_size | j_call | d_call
TGTGCCAGCAACACCTACAGGGTAAACAATCAGCCCCAGCATTTT | CASNTYRVNNQPQHF | TRBV6-1 | once | TRBJ1-5 | -
TGTGCCATCTGGGAGGGGATGAACACTGAAGCTTTCTTT | CAIWEGMNTEAFF | TRBV10-3 | - | TRBJ1-1 | -
TGTGCCAGCAGCTTGGGGACAGGGACGGGCGGGGAGCTGTTTTTT | CASSLGTGTGGELFF | TRBV11-3 | - | TRBJ2-2 | TRBD1
TGTGCCAGCGCCAGCTCCGGGGGAGGCACAGATACGCAGTATTTT | CASASSGGGTDTQYF | TRBV11-3 | - | TRBJ2-3 | -
TGTGCCAGCTCACCAGGTCACGGAGTTAATTCACCCCTCCACTTT | CASSPGHGVNSPLHF | TRBV18 | - | TRBJ1-6 | -
TGTGCCACTACCAACAGGGGAGGCTACGAGCAGTACTTC | CATTNRGGYEQYF | TRBV19 | - | TRBJ2-7 | -
TGTGCTAGCAGCCAAGGGACTTTAGATACGCAGTATTTT | CASSQGTLDTQYF | TRBV7-7 | once | TRBJ2-3 | -
TGTGCCAGCAGCGACGACAGGGGCCCCAGCAATCAGCCCCAGCATTTT | CASSDDRGPSNQPQHF | TRBV7-2 | once | TRBJ1-5 | TRBD1
TGCGCCAGCAGCCCGAATGACAGGACCAAAGAGACCCAGTACTTC | CASSPNDRTKETQYF | TRBV5-1 | few | TRBJ2-5 | -
TGTGCCAGCAGGAAAGCCCGGAGCACCGGGGAGCTGTTTTTT | CASRKARSTGELFF | TRBV6-5 | - | TRBJ2-2 | -
TGTGCCAGCAGCTTAGATTGGACAGGGGGCCCGTACTTC | CASSLDWTGGPYF | TRBV11-2 | - | TRBJ2-7 | TRBD1
TGTGCCAGCAGCGACACAGTAGAAGAGACCCAGTACTTC | CASSDTVEETQYF | TRBV9 | - | TRBJ2-5 | -
TGTGCCAGCAGCCCCCAGGGGAGATGGAACACCGGGGAGCTGTTTTTT | CASSPQGRWNTGELFF | TRBV9 | - | TRBJ2-2 | -
TGTGCCAGCAGCACTATCGCGGGGTTCGGTGGCTACACCTTC | CASSTIAGFGGYTF | TRBV7-9 | few | TRBJ1-2 | -
TGTGCCAGCAGTTCCCCCGGGGGAGGCCAGTATGGCTACACCTTC | CASSSPGGGQYGYTF | TRBV6-6 | - | TRBJ1-2 | -
TGTGCCAGCAGCTGGGAACAGGGCGGCAGCAATCAGCCCCAGCATTTT | CASSWEQGGSNQPQHF | TRBV6-6 | - | TRBJ1-5 | -
TGTGCCTGGAGCGGAGTCCGAAGGTTGACTGAAGCTTTCTTT | CAWSGVRRLTEAFF | TRBV30 | few | TRBJ1-1 | -
TGCGCCAGCAGCCAAGATCGGACAGGGGCTGGAAACACCATATATTTT | CASSQDRTGAGNTIYF | TRBV4-1 | - | TRBJ1-3 | TRBD1